This TCR beta chain was recovered during a study of beta chain features in type 1 diabetes. Study findings and constraints: Across all four CD4+ subsets, people with type 1 diabetes showed modestly shorter TCRB CDR3s. The study found fewer insertions and more deletions at VDJ junctions in type 1 diabetes patients. With patients and controls alike, PCR might favor shorter templates to an equal degree.

The CDR3 is 15 residues long. Germline CDR1 and CDR2: MDHEN and SYDVKM. J was trimmed by 8 bases and V by 4 bases; bases with no gene match: 13. Every bit of the isolated RNA underwent reverse transcription, so sequencing read expressed TCRB transcripts. Data came from immunoSEQ multiplex PCR; TCRdb stores just in-frame clones and leaves some out. This sample has roughly 730,000 clones, with roughly 13% found just once. Notes on this clone: Antigen specificity is unknown.

J is TRBJ1-2 and V is TRBV28; TRBD1 matches at 7 bases. What was sequenced was naive CD4+ T cells from blood. This receptor was identified in a man younger than 30 with type 1 diabetes. In nucleotides, the CDR3 is TGTGCCAGCAGTTCCGGACAGGCGACTAATGGCGGCTACACCTTC. Amino acid sequence: CASSSGQATNGGYTF.